One sample yielded the 19 T cell receptor beta chains listed below, sequenced in a study of cytomegalovirus exposure and HLA in healthy donors. Amplification used 60 Vbeta primers and 13 Jbeta primers. Generated by immunoSEQ multiplex PCR, the TCRdb table keeps only in-frame clones and is missing some. The sample lists under 200,000 clones, 80% seen once, with 6.3% in the top ten. Sequences were obtained from PBMCs. Receptor source: a man aged 35-49 years in good health and CMV-seropositive.

Regarding this clone: The DNA is left out, because the CDR3 cannot be placed on it with certainty; the CDR3 is given as TCRdb lists it. V is TRBV7-5 and J is TRBJ2-7; TRBD1 is the table's D call and was not checked against the DNA. TRBV7-5 is designated a pseudogene. The length of the CDR3 is 17 amino acids, counting both ends. The CDR3 here is CARSFSWGQGAPYEQYF.

J is TRBJ2-1 and V is TRBV13; TRBD2 is a possible D gene (6 bases). Germline CDR1 reads PRHDT; CDR2 reads FYEKMQ (reference sequence). This CDR3 is 14 amino acids long. V dropped 5 bases and J dropped 9 bases, with 17 bases sitting between them. The chain's CDR3 is CASSSAPLAAEQFF. CDR3 nucleotide sequence: TGTGCCAGCAGCAGCGCCCCACTAGCCGCTGAGCAGTTCTTC.

This clone occurred once. This chain uses TRBV27 with TRBJ1-2, with no clear D. Germline V gene data show CDR1 as MNHEY and CDR2 as SMNVEV (reference sequence). The CDR3 extends over 16 amino acids. The V gene lost 5 bases and the J gene lost 0 bases, with 16 bases spanning the gap. For the CDR3, the DNA is TGTGCCAGCAGTCCCCCCCCAGTTTATGCTAACTATGGCTACACCTTC. This encodes CASSPPPVYANYGYTF.

The chain combines TRBV30 with TRBJ2-2, with D possibly matching TRBD1 (6 bases). Trimming pared 7 bases from V and 6 bases from J, leaving 15 bases between. CDR3 length equals 13 residues. Per the germline V gene, CDR1 is GTSNPN and CDR2 is SVGIG (reference sequence). The CDR3 DNA follows: TGTGCCTTCCGGGACACCACCCCCGGGGAGCTGTTTTTT. It is translated as CAFRDTTPGELFF.

J is TRBJ1-2 and V is TRBV9; D may be TRBD1 (5 bases). The CDR3 runs to 13 residues. The V gene lost 0 bases and the J gene lost 8 bases, with 11 bases spanning the gap. CDR1 and CDR2 (germline): SGDLS, YYNGEE. CDR3 nucleotides: TGTGCCAGCAGCGTAGCCGGAGGGGACGGCTACACCTTC. Encoded protein: CASSVAGGDGYTF.

The V call is TRBV5-4, the J call TRBJ2-7, with TRBD2 as a possible D gene (6 bases). Germline V gene lookup returns CDR1 SGHNT and CDR2 YYREEE (reference sequence). With 4 bases removed from V and 0 bases from J, the gap between germline ends came to 14 bases. This CDR3 has 15 residues. CDR3 sequence: CASSGGTVSSYEQYF. CDR3 bases: TGTGCCAGCAGCGGGGGGACCGTCAGCTCCTACGAGCAGTACTTC.

The chain couples TRBV9 to TRBJ1-2, with D maybe TRBD1 (5 bases). The germline V and J ends were trimmed by 2 bases and 5 bases, with 10 bases remaining between them. Germline loops: CDR1 SGDLS, CDR2 YYNGEE. This CDR3 has 13 residues. CDR3 sequence reads: CASSVDRMYGYTF. CDR3 coding DNA: TGTGCCAGCAGCGTCGACAGAATGTATGGCTACACCTTC.

The chain links TRBV6-1 to TRBJ2-5, with TRBD2 matching over 12 bases. J gave up 1 base and V 1 base, and 1 base lay outside the gene matches. The CDR3 length is 16 residues. Germline-derived CDR1 and CDR2 are MNHNS and SASEGT. CDR3 region: CASSEGTSGAQETQYF. The DNA for the CDR3 is TGTGCCAGCAGTGAAGGGACTAGCGGGGCCCAAGAGACCCAGTACTTC.

V and J are TRBV14 and TRBJ2-7; TRBD2 matches 7 bases. CDR3 length equals 18 residues. V dropped 2 bases and J dropped 1; count of bases not matched to a gene: 14. Germline CDR1 is SGHDN and CDR2 is FVKESK. CDR3 sequence reads: CASSQRERGGFLSYEQYF. The CDR3 DNA sequence: TGTGCCAGCAGCCAAAGGGAGCGGGGCGGCTTCTTATCCTACGAGCAGTACTTC.

The chain joins TRBV5-6 to TRBJ1-2, with TRBD1 matching 10 bases. V shed 4 bases, J shed 3 bases, and the junction held 0 bases outside the gene matches. The CDR3 extends over 13 amino acids. Germline CDR1 SGHDT, CDR2 YYEEEE. In nucleotides, the CDR3 is TGTGCCAGCAGCGGACAGGGGGACTATGGCTACACCTTC. The encoded protein is CASSGQGDYGYTF.

This clone has more than one count but fewer than ten. The gene calls are TRBV5-4 and TRBJ1-1; D remains ambiguous. Germline CDR1 SGHNT, CDR2 YYREEE (reference sequence). Trimming cost V 5 bases and J 1 base, with 9 bases left between them. The CDR3 is made up of 13 amino acids. CDR3 nucleotide sequence: TGTGCCAGCAGACCCGGAGGGAACACTGAAGCTTTCTTT. Translated: CASRPGGNTEAFF.

CDR3 sequence reads: CASKPRTAKNTEAFF. The CDR3 DNA reads TGTGCCAGCAAACCTCGGACAGCCAAAAACACTGAAGCTTTCTTT. The V gene is TRBV6-6, the J gene TRBJ1-1; a weak D match, TRBD1 (6 bases). V lost 7 bases and J lost 2, with 17 bases in between. Germline V gene sequence: CDR1 MNHNY, CDR2 SVGAGI (reference sequence). This CDR3 has 15 amino acids.

The genes are TRBV10-1 and TRBJ2-7, with TRBD1 as a possible D gene (6 bases). Trimming cost V 4 bases and J 4 bases, with 11 bases left between them. This CDR3 comprises 13 residues. Germline CDR1 is WNHNN and CDR2 is SYGVQD (reference sequence). In DNA form, the CDR3 reads TGCGCCAGCAGTGTGGACAGAGCTTACGAGCAGTACTTC. This codes for CASSVDRAYEQYF.

This CDR3 reads CASTGGRDQETQYF. As DNA, the CDR3 is TGTGCCAGCACCGGCGGCAGGGACCAAGAGACCCAGTACTTC. The rearrangement uses TRBV2 and TRBJ2-5; maybe TRBD1 (5 bases). The CDR3 runs 14 residues. Deletions cut 7 bases from V and 0 bases from J, with 12 bases between. Per germline, CDR1 SNHLY and CDR2 FYNNEI.

The V call is TRBV6-5, the J call TRBJ1-5; D uncertain. V lost 4 bases to trimming and J lost 4 bases, with 11 bases between them. Germline CDR1 and CDR2: MNHEY and SVGAGI. The CDR3 runs 14 residues. In DNA, the CDR3 is TGTGCCAGCAGTTCCACACACGGGAATCAGCCCCAGCATTTT. It codes for CASSSTHGNQPQHF.

On this clone: Without the conserved terminal phenylalanine or tryptophan, this CDR3 likely stems from a read error. The DNA is omitted, as the CDR3 cannot be located on it reliably, and the CDR3 follows TCRdb's listing. The J gene is TRBJ1-3, the V gene TRBV6-4; the D call TRBD1 from the table was never checked on the DNA. The germline V gene encodes CDR1 MRHNA and CDR2 SNTAGT. Including both end residues, the CDR3 is 10 amino acids long. This chain's CDR3 is CASGQSGISL.

This chain links TRBV10-3 with TRBJ1-6; tentative D call: TRBD1 (5 bases). The V gene's germline CDR1 is ENHRY and CDR2 SYGVKD. V was pared by 10 bases and J by 7 bases, with 14 bases between. This CDR3 is built from 13 residues. The CDR3 bases are TGTGCCACCGCAGACAGTATCAATTCACCCCTCCACTTT. Its translation is CATADSINSPLHF.

The J gene is TRBJ2-7, the V gene TRBV19; possible D gene TRBD2, 5 bases. Trimming pared 3 bases from V and 7 bases from J, leaving 16 bases between. The CDR3 covers 14 residues. Germline V gene sequence: CDR1 LNHDA, CDR2 SQIVND (reference sequence). The CDR3 is CASSIPGGGREQYF. In nucleotides, the CDR3 is TGTGCCAGTAGTATCCCCGGAGGAGGCCGGGAGCAGTACTTC.

Written as DNA, the CDR3 is TGTGCCAGCAGCCCTCTAACTGAAGCTTTCTTT. Encoded protein: CASSPLTEAFF. The V gene is TRBV7-2, the J gene TRBJ1-1, with no clear D. The CDR3 runs 11 residues. The V gene lost 5 bases and the J gene lost 5 bases, with 6 bases spanning the gap. Germline CDR1 and CDR2: SGHTA and FQGNSA.